These 13 T cell receptor beta chains share one sample of origin, sequenced in a study of control samples from healthy donors and cancer patients. Sequencing used immunoSEQ multiplex PCR; TCRdb keeps in-frame clones, though not all of them. Of about 140,000 clones in the sample, roughly 89% were seen once. The source material was blood. The origin of the receptors is a man younger than 35 in good health.

The gene calls are TRBV29-1 and TRBJ1-2; TRBD1 is a possible D gene (5 bases). Per the germline V gene, CDR1 is SQVTM and CDR2 is ANQGSEA. CDR3 length: 10 residues. V was shortened by 6 bases and J by 4 bases, with 6 bases between the two germline ends. DNA of the CDR3: TGCAGCGTGGACATCTATGGCTACACCTTC. It specifies CSVDIYGYTF.

This clone was counted only a few times. The chain has TRBV18 and TRBJ2-3; weak D call: TRBD1 (5 bases). Germline V gene sequence: CDR1 KGHSH, CDR2 LQKENI. There are 14 residues in the CDR3. V shed 2 bases and J shed 4 bases, with 10 bases lying between them. CDR3: CASSPLQGADTQYF. DNA for the CDR3: TGTGCCAGCTCACCATTGCAGGGCGCAGATACGCAGTATTTT.

The V call is TRBV12-5, the J call TRBJ2-6; D may be TRBD2 (6 bases). V was trimmed by 8 bases and J by 2 bases, leaving 19 bases between them. CDR1 is LGHNT, CDR2 FRNRAP, per germline. This CDR3 has 17 residues. CDR3 sequence (DNA): TGTGCTAGTTCCACAACCACCGGGGGTCCTGGGGCCAACGTCCTGACTTTC. It is translated as CASSTTTGGPGANVLTF.

This chain connects TRBV29-1 to TRBJ1-2; 7 bases fit TRBD1. Trimming cost V 3 bases and J 4 bases; bases outside gene matches: 14. CDR1 and CDR2 from the germline V gene are SQVTM and ANQGSEA. This CDR3 spans 16 amino acids. CDR3 sequence (DNA): TGCAGCGTTGAGCCAGGGACAGCAAAAACGGGCTATGGCTACACCTTC. As protein: CSVEPGTAKTGYGYTF.

The V call is TRBV6-4, the J call TRBJ2-3; D may match TRBD1 or TRBD2 (5 bases each). The CDR3 totals 15 residues. V was trimmed by 2 bases and J by 0 bases, leaving 9 bases between them. Germline V lookup: CDR1 MRHNA, CDR2 SNTAGT. In DNA, the CDR3 is TGTGCCAGCAGTGACGGGGGATACAGCACAGATACGCAGTATTTT. Its protein is CASSDGGYSTDTQYF.

The CDR3 reads CASSLVGSSTEAFF. DNA for the CDR3: TGTGCCAGCAGCTTAGTTGGTTCGTCCACTGAAGCTTTCTTT. The chain employs TRBV7-2 and TRBJ1-1, with D uncertain. This CDR3 is 14 amino acids long. The ends were cut back, 1 base at V and 4 bases at J, with 10 bases in the middle. Germline V CDR1 and CDR2: SGHTA, FQGNSA.

V is TRBV28 and J is TRBJ2-7; D is perhaps TRBD1 (6 bases). The CDR3 is 13 amino acids. Trimming shortened V by 7 bases and J by 3 bases, and 13 bases separated the two germline ends. From germline, CDR1 is MDHEN and CDR2 SYDVKM. CDR3 region: CASTNTGYYEQYF. The CDR3 DNA sequence: TGTGCCAGCACTAACACAGGGTACTACGAGCAGTACTTC.

The J gene is TRBJ2-7, the V gene TRBV24-1, with D uncertain. Germline values: CDR1 KGHDR, CDR2 SFDVKD. This CDR3 comprises 11 residues. V dropped 8 bases and J dropped 2 bases, with 6 bases sitting between them. In DNA, the CDR3 is TGTGCCACCAAACAGACCTACGAGCAGTACTTC. Translated: CATKQTYEQYF.

This chain uses TRBV4-3 with TRBJ1-6; D is perhaps TRBD1 (5 bases). V was pared by 4 bases and J by 0 bases, with 10 bases between. Germline assignment: CDR1 LGHNA and CDR2 YSLEER. CDR3 length: 16 residues. The CDR3 sequence: CASSRDVSSYNSPLHF. The CDR3 coding sequence is TGCGCCAGCAGCCGGGACGTCAGCTCCTATAATTCACCCCTCCACTTT.

The CDR3 nucleotides read TGTGCCATCAGTGAGTCGACTCGTGGGAATTCACCCCTCCACTTT. It encodes CAISESTRGNSPLHF. J is TRBJ1-6 and V is TRBV10-3; no firm D call. Trimming took 0 bases from V and 7 from J, leaving 10 bases between them. The CDR3 contains 15 residues. Germline values: CDR1 ENHRY, CDR2 SYGVKD.

V and J are TRBV7-2 and TRBJ2-1, with D unclear. V lost 2 bases and J lost 8, with 10 bases in between. The CDR3 has 13 residues. CDR1 and CDR2 (germline): SGHTA, FQGNSA. The CDR3 sequence: CASSLLGRDEQFF. Written as DNA, the CDR3 is TGTGCCAGCAGCTTACTGGGTCGGGATGAGCAGTTCTTC.

The CDR3 reads CASSGPLAGTNEKLFF. The CDR3 DNA sequence: TGTGCCAGCAGTGGCCCCCTGGCAGGAACTAATGAAAAACTGTTTTTT. This chain uses TRBV25-1 with TRBJ1-4; D unclear. With 4 bases removed from V and 1 base from J, the gap between germline ends came to 13 bases. This CDR3 comprises 16 residues. The germline gives CDR1 MGHDK, CDR2 SYGVNS.

The J gene is TRBJ1-2, the V gene TRBV4-1; D gene unclear. V lost 4 bases, J lost 3 bases, and 9 bases lay in between. From germline, CDR1 is MGHRA and CDR2 YSYEKL. The CDR3 length is 13 residues. CDR3 protein: CASSPYNDYGYTF. The CDR3 nucleotides are TGCGCCAGCAGCCCCTACAACGACTATGGCTACACCTTC.